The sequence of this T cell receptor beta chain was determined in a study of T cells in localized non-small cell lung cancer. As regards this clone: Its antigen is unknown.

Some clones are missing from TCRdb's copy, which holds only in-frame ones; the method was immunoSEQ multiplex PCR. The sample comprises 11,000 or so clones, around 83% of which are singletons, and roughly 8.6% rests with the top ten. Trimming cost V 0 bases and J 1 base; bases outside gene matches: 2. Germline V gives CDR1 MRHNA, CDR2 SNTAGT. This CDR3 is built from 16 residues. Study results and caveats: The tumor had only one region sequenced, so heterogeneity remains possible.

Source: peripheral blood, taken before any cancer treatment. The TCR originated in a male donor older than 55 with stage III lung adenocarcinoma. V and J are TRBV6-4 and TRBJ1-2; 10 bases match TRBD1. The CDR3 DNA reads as TGTGCCAGCAGTGACTCCGGGACAGGGGTTAACTATGGCTACACCTTC. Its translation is CASSDSGTGVNYGYTF.